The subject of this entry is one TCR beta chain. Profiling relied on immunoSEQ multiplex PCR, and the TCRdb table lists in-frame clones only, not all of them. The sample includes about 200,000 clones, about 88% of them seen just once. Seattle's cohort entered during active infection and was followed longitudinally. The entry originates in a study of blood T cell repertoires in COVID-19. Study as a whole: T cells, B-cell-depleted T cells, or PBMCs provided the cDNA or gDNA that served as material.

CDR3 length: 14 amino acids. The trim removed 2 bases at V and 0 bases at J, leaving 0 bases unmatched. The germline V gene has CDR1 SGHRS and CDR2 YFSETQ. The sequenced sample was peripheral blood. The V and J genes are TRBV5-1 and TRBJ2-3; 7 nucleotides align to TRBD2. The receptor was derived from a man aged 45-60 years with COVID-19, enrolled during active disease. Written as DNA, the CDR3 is TGCGCCAGCAGCTTAGCGGGAAGCACAGATACGCAGTATTTT. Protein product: CASSLAGSTDTQYF. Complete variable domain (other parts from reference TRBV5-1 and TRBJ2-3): KAGVTQTPRYLIKTRGQQVTLSCSPISGHRSVSWYQQTPGQGLQFLFEYFSETQRNKGNFPGRFSGRQFSNSRSEMNVSTLELGDSALYLCASSLAGSTDTQYFGPGTRLTVL.